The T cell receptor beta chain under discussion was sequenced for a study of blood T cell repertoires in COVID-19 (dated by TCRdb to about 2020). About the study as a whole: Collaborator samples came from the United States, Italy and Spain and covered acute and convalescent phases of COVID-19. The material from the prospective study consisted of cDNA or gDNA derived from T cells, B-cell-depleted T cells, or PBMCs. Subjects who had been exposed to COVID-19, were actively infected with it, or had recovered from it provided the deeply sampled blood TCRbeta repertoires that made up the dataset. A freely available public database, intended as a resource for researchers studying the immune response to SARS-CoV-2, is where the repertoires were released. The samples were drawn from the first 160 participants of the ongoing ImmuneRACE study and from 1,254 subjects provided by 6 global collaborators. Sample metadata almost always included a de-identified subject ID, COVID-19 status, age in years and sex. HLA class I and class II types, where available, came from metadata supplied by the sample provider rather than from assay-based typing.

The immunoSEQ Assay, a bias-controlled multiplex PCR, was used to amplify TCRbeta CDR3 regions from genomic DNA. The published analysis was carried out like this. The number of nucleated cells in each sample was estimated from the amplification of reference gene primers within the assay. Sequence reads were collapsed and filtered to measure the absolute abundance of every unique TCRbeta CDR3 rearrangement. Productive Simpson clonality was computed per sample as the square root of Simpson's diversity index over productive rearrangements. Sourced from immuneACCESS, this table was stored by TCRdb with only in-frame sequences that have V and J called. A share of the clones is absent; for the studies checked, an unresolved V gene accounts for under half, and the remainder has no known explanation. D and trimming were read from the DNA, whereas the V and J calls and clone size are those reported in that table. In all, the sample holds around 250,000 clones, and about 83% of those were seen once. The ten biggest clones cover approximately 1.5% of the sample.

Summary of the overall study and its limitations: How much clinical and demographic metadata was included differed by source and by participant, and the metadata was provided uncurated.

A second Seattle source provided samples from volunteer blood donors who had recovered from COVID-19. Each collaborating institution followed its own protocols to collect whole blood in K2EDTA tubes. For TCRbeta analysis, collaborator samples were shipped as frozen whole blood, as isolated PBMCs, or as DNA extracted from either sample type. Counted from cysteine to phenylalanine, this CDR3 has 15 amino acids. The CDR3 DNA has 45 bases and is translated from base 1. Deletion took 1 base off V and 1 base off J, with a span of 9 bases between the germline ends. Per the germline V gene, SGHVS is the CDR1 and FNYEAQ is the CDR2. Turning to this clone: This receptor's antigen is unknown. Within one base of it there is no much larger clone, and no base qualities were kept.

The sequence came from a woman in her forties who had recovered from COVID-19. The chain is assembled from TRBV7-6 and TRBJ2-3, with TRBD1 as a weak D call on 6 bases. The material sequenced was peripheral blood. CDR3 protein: CASSLGTAGTDTQYF. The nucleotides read TGTGCCAGCAGCTTAGGGACAGCCGGCACAGATACGCAGTATTTT.